The 12 T cell receptor beta chains listed next were all sequenced from one sample in a study of blood T cell repertoires in COVID-19. Profiling relied on immunoSEQ multiplex PCR, and the TCRdb table lists in-frame clones only, not all of them. The sample has fewer than 250,000 clones; 86% are singletons. Sequenced material: PBMCs or T cells enriched from blood (not recorded which). The receptors were gathered from a woman aged 50 to 65 who had recovered from COVID-19.

This clone was seen once. The V call is TRBV29-1, the J call TRBJ2-2; 7 bases map to TRBD1. V dropped 7 bases and J dropped 4; count of bases not matched to a gene: 9. The germline CDR1 and CDR2 sequences are SQVTM and ANQGSEA. CDR3 length equals 14 residues. The CDR3 DNA follows: TGCAGCGCAGAGACAGGGAGAATCACCGGGGAGCTGTTTTTT. Translation gives CSAETGRITGELFF.

This clone was seen a few times. The V gene is TRBV2, the J gene TRBJ1-6; 7 nucleotides align to TRBD1. The CDR3 totals 16 residues. Germline assignment: CDR1 SNHLY and CDR2 FYNNEI. V lost 6 bases to trimming and J lost 8 bases; unmatched junction nucleotides: 13. The CDR3 spells CASSPNTGVGYSPLHF. CDR3 sequence (DNA): TGTGCCAGCAGCCCTAACACAGGGGTAGGTTATTCACCCCTCCACTTT.

The chain carries TRBV7-9 and TRBJ2-7; 7 bases are shared with TRBD2. The CDR3 extends over 12 amino acids. CDR1 SEHNR and CDR2 FQNEAQ come from the germline V gene (reference sequence). V trimming: 11 bases; J trimming: 1 base; junction bases outside the gene matches: 5. The CDR3 loop reads CAAGANSYEQYF. For the CDR3, the DNA is TGTGCCGCGGGAGCCAATTCCTACGAGCAGTACTTC.

The genes are TRBV4-1 and TRBJ1-2, with TRBD1 matching 7 bases. The CDR3 contains 16 residues. J was trimmed by 2 bases and V by 1 base; bases with no gene match: 7. Germline-derived CDR1 and CDR2 are MGHRA and YSYEKL. The CDR3 region is CASSQGGMGQNYGYTF. The CDR3 DNA sequence: TGCGCCAGCAGCCAAGGGGGAATGGGACAGAACTATGGCTACACCTTC.

The V gene is TRBV18, the J gene TRBJ1-6, with a tentative D call TRBD1 (5 bases). The CDR3 is 17 amino acids. Deletions cut 3 bases from V and 7 bases from J, with 19 bases between. Per germline, CDR1 KGHSH and CDR2 LQKENI. Written as DNA, the CDR3 is TGTGCCAGCTCACCCCTTTGGCCCGCGGGACCCAATTCACCCCTCCACTTT. Translating gives CASSPLWPAGPNSPLHF.

This chain joins TRBV30 and TRBJ1-5; TRBD1 might be the D (6 bases). The CDR3 covers 17 residues. Trimming removed 3 bases from V and 2 bases from J, with 20 bases in between. Germline CDR1 is GTSNPN and CDR2 is SVGIG (reference sequence). Here the CDR3 reads CAWSQPVGAFGNQPQHF. The CDR3 nucleotides are TGTGCCTGGAGCCAGCCGGTGGGGGCCTTTGGCAATCAGCCCCAGCATTTT.

A few counts support this clone. The chain has TRBV28 and TRBJ1-4; no clear D. The CDR3 contains 15 residues. Trimming took 4 bases from V and 4 from J, leaving 13 bases between them. CDR1 and CDR2 (germline): MDHEN, SYDVKM. The CDR3 sequence is CASSSPLTLNEKLFF. As DNA, the CDR3 is TGTGCCAGCAGTTCGCCCCTCACTCTTAATGAAAAACTGTTTTTT.

J is TRBJ2-3 and V is TRBV13, with 13 bases matching TRBD2. Trimming took 6 bases from V and 6 from J; bases not matched to a gene: 3. Germline assignment: CDR1 PRHDT and CDR2 FYEKMQ (reference sequence). This CDR3 comprises 14 residues. The CDR3 DNA reads TGTGCCAGCAGTAAGACTAGCGGGGGGGATACGCAGTATTTT. Protein sequence: CASSKTSGGDTQYF.

This clone was counted once. The chain joins TRBV12-3 or TRBV12-4 to TRBJ2-7; D remains ambiguous. There are 13 residues in the CDR3. V lost 7 bases and J 1 base, leaving 11 bases between the germline ends. The CDR3 region has the DNA TGTGCCAGCAAGCACAAGGAGTCCTACGAGCAGTACTTC. Its translation is CASKHKESYEQYF.

The chain carries TRBV28 and TRBJ1-2; the match to TRBD1 covers 8 bases. The germline V gene has CDR1 MDHEN and CDR2 SYDVKM. The CDR3 spans 15 residues. The V segment lost 0 bases and the J segment 6 bases; nucleotides outside the gene matches: 6. This CDR3 is CASSLWGRGQDGYTF. The CDR3 DNA follows: TGTGCCAGCAGTTTATGGGGCAGGGGGCAAGATGGCTACACCTTC.

This clone was seen only once. The rearrangement links TRBV20-1 to TRBJ2-1, with D perhaps TRBD2 (5 bases). Between the trimmed V and J ends, which lost 8 bases and 4 bases, there was a span of 6 bases. Germline assignment: CDR1 DFQATT and CDR2 SNEGSKA (reference sequence). CDR3 length: 10 residues. The CDR3 DNA follows: TGCAGTCTAGCTTACAATGAGCAGTTCTTC. It translates to CSLAYNEQFF.

V usage is TRBV2 and J usage is TRBJ2-7; D unclear. V lost 4 bases and J 0 bases, leaving 13 bases between the germline ends. The CDR3 is 15 amino acids. CDR1 SNHLY and CDR2 FYNNEI come from the germline V gene. The CDR3 spells CASSVGRTSSYEQYF. For the CDR3, the DNA is TGTGCCAGCAGTGTGGGCAGAACAAGCTCCTACGAGCAGTACTTC.